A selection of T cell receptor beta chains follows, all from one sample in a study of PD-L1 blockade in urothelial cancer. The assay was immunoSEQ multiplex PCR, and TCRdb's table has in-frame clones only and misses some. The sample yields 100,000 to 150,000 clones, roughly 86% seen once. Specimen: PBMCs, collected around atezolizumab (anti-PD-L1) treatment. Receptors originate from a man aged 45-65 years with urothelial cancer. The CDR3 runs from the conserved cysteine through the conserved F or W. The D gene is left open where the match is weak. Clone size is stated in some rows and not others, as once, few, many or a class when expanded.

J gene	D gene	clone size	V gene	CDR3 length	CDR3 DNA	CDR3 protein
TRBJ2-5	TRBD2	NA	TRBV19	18	TGTGCCAGTAGTAGCGGGAGGTTTATGAATCAAGGGCAAGAGACCCAGTACTTC	CASSSGRFMNQGQETQYF
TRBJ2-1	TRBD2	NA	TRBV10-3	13	TGTGCCATCACCGGACTAGCGGGAGGCCAGCAGTTCTTC	CAITGLAGGQQFF
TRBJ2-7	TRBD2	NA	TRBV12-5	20	TGTGCTAGTGTCGATAAATTTAGCGGGAGGGCCGGGTTAAGGTTGGGCGAGCAGTACTTC	CASVDKFSGRAGLRLGEQYF
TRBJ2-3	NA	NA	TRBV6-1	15	TGTGCCAGCAGTGCGGGACTTCCTCCTGGGGATACGCAGTATTTT	CASSAGLPPGDTQYF
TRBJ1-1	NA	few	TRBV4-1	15	TGCGCCAGCAGGTCAACACGGGACAAAAACACTGAAGCTTTCTTT	CASRSTRDKNTEAFF
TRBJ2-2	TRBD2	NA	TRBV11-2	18	TGTGCCAGCAGCCCGGAAGGGGGTAGCGGGGTTAACACCGGGGAGCTGTTTTTT	CASSPEGGSGVNTGELFF
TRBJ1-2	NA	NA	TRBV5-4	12	TGTGCCAGCAGCTCGACAGAGCATGGCTACACCTTC	CASSSTEHGYTF
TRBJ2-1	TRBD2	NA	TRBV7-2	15	TGTGCCAGCAGCTTAGGCGGCGGGAGGTTCAATGAGCAGTTCTTC	CASSLGGGRFNEQFF
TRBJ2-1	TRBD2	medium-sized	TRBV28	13	TGTGCCAGCGAGCTCGGGGCTAGCGGGGAGCAGTTCTTC	CASELGASGEQFF
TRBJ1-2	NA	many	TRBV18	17	TGTGCCAGCTCCCGCGAACAGGACACCAAAGGTCCCTATGGCTACACCTTC	CASSREQDTKGPYGYTF
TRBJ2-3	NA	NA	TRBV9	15	TGTGCCAGCAGCGTAGCCCACACAACATCGGATACGCAGTATTTT	CASSVAHTTSDTQYF
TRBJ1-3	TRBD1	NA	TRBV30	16	TGTGCCTGGAGTGCTCTTACAGGGGGAACTGGAAACACCATATATTTT	CAWSALTGGTGNTIYF
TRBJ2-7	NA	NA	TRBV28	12	TGTGCCAGCAGTTTCGACACCTACGAGCAGTACTTC	CASSFDTYEQYF
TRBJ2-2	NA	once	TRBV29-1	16	TGCAGCGTTGTGATAAGGGCTCGGGGGTTGGCCGGGGAGCTGTTTTTT	CSVVIRARGLAGELFF
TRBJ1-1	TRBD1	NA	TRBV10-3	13	TGTGCCATCAGTGAGTCGGGGACAGATGAAGCTTTCTTT	CAISESGTDEAFF
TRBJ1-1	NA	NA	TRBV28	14	TGTGCCAGCAGTTTTACGGGGCGGGGGGGTGAAGCTTTCTTT	CASSFTGRGGEAFF
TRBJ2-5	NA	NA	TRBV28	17	TGTGCCAGCAGTTTATTTGTCGGTGTGGGCACCCAAGAGACCCAGTACTTC	CASSLFVGVGTQETQYF
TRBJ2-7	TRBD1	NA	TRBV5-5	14	TGTGCCAGCAGCACTCCGGGACAGGCGTACGAGCAGTACTTC	CASSTPGQAYEQYF
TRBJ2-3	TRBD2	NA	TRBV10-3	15	TGTGCCACTGTAGCGGGAGGCCTACTGGCGGATACGCAGTATTTT	CATVAGGLLADTQYF
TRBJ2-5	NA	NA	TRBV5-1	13	TGCGCCAGCAGTTACGGGAGTTGGGAGACCCAGTACTTC	CASSYGSWETQYF
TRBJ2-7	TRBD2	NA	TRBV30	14	TGTGCCTGGACTAGCGGAGGAAGGTCCTACGAGCAGTACTTC	CAWTSGGRSYEQYF
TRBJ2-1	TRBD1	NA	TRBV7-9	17	TGTGCCAGCAGCCGGATGACAGGGGAGTTTATTTACAATGAGCAGTTCTTC	CASSRMTGEFIYNEQFF
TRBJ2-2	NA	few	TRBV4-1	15	TGCGCCAGCAGCTCCAGGGGAGTAGTTTCCGGGGAGCTGTTTTTT	CASSSRGVVSGELFF
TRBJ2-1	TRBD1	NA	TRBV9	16	TGTGCCAGCAGCGTTACGGGACAGGGCGCCTACAATGAGCAGTTCTTC	CASSVTGQGAYNEQFF
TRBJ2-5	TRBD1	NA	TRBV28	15	TGTGCCAGCAGCCCCAGGGACAGGGGGTTGGAGACCCAGTACTTC	CASSPRDRGLETQYF